The 5 T cell receptor beta chains below all came from one sample that was sequenced in a study of blood T cells in healthy people across ages. The use of a sample-barcoded 5' primer and a J-beta primer mix characterized a second PCR of roughly 6 to 11 cycles. One entry per CDR3 protein results from TCRdb running MiXCR on the 5' RACE reads. The sample lists hundreds of thousands of distinct CDR3 sequences; under 30% were seen once. A further study also used this sample, focusing on T cells of mothers and their children.

The specimen sequenced was blood. The receptors come from a boy younger than 18 in good health.

The CDR3 sequence: CASSNRDRGEQYF. The CDR3 DNA is TGTGCCAGCAGCAACCGGGACAGGGGCGAGCAGTACTTC. The J gene is TRBJ2-7, the V gene TRBV6-2 or TRBV6-3, with 10 bases fitting TRBD1. The CDR3 is 13 residues long. With V trimmed by 6 bases and J by 6 bases, 5 bases remained unmatched. CDR1 and CDR2 from the germline V gene are MNHEY and SVGEGT.

This clonotype was seen only once. This chain connects TRBV15 to TRBJ1-4; D unresolved. The V end lost 2 bases, the J end lost 5 bases, and 9 bases lay between the germline ends. The germline V gene has CDR1 LNHNV and CDR2 YYDKDF (reference sequence). This CDR3 has 14 residues. For the CDR3, the DNA is TGTGCCACCAGCAGAACGACCGAAAATGAAAAACTGTTTTTT. This translates into CATSRTTENEKLFF.

The V gene is TRBV5-6, the J gene TRBJ1-3; 9 positions match TRBD1. Germline trimming cut 5 bases from V and 2 bases from J; bases unmatched to any gene: 5. CDR3 length equals 15 residues. CDR1 SGHDT and CDR2 YYEEEE come from the germline V gene. The CDR3 loop reads CASSPQGATGNTIYF. In DNA form, the CDR3 reads TGTGCCAGCAGTCCACAGGGGGCTACTGGAAACACCATATATTTT.

The chain employs TRBV7-9 and TRBJ2-1; TRBD1 aligns across 7 bases. This CDR3 has 15 amino acids. The ends lost 1 base at V and 5 bases at J; junction bases unmatched: 5. Germline CDR1 reads SEHNR; CDR2 reads FQNEAQ (reference sequence). This CDR3 reads CASSLEGAEDNEQFF. The CDR3 nucleotides are TGTGCCAGCAGCTTAGAGGGGGCTGAGGACAATGAGCAGTTCTTC.

This clonotype has a handful of counts. The chain employs TRBV12-3 or TRBV12-4 and TRBJ1-4; 7 bases line up with TRBD1. The CDR3 is 16 residues long. The V and J ends lost 5 bases and 8 bases, in that order; junction bases with no gene match: 14. The CDR3 region is CASSLRIQGTDEKLFF. CDR3 sequence (DNA): TGTGCCAGCAGTCTCCGTATACAGGGGACGGACGAAAAACTGTTTTTT.